Each of the 28 T cell receptor beta chains below was sequenced from the same sample in a study of shared clonotypes between healthy human individuals. TCRdb keeps only in-frame clones here, not all; method: immunoSEQ multiplex PCR. Seen here are roughly 2,000,000 clones, about 94% observed once, and the top ten hold 1.5% to 2%. Naive-designated CD8 cells lacked CD45RO, were positively enriched for CCR7, and omitted terminally differentiated effector memory CD45RA+ cells. The sequencing sample was made of naive CD8+ T cells from PBMCs. The origin of the receptors is a young man in good health. Some clones in this sample may be carry-over from other donors' samples.

V gene TRBV9 combines with J gene TRBJ2-1, with D tentatively TRBD1 (8 bases). Germline-derived CDR1 and CDR2 are SGDLS and YYNGEE. This CDR3 is 14 amino acids long. V was clipped by 3 bases and J by 8 bases, with 15 bases between them. CDR3 sequence reads: CASSANRGGDEQFF. CDR3 DNA: TGTGCCAGCAGCGCGAACAGGGGGGGCGATGAGCAGTTCTTC. Drawing the rest from reference TRBV9 and TRBJ2-1, the complete variable domain is DSGVTQTPKHLITATGQRVTLRCSPRSGDLSVYWYQQSLDQGLQFLIQYYNGEERAKGNILERFSAQQFPDLHSELNLSSLELGDSALYFCASSANRGGDEQFFGPGTRLTVL.

In DNA, the CDR3 is TGTGCCAGCAGTCCCCGAGAGTATGTATATAGCGGGGCCGCCTACGAGCAGTACTTC. This gives the protein CASSPREYVYSGAAYEQYF. The chain uses TRBV27 and TRBJ2-7; 8 bases match TRBD2. The CDR3 totals 19 residues. The junction had 20 bases not matched to a gene; V was cut back by 5 bases and J by 2 bases. From germline, CDR1 is MNHEY and CDR2 SMNVEV (reference sequence).

The chain recombines TRBV7-9 with TRBJ2-3; D may correspond to TRBD1 or TRBD2 (6 bases each). Germline CDR1 reads SEHNR; CDR2 reads FQNEAQ (reference sequence). Trimming removed 1 base at V and 4 bases at J, with 12 bases between. The CDR3 spans 15 residues. The CDR3 sequence: CASSLGGAPADTQYF. CDR3 in DNA: TGTGCCAGCAGCTTAGGGGGGGCGCCGGCAGATACGCAGTATTTT.

This sequence joins TRBV9 and TRBJ1-1, with D uncertain. V was pared by 3 bases and J by 4 bases, with 13 bases between. The CDR3 covers 14 residues. Germline V gene sequence: CDR1 SGDLS, CDR2 YYNGEE. The CDR3 DNA is TGTGCCAGCAGCGACGCGCGGAGTATCACTGAAGCTTTCTTT. Its translation is CASSDARSITEAFF.

The chain has TRBV27 and TRBJ2-7; the match to TRBD2 covers 10 bases. With V trimmed by 4 bases and J by 3 bases, 9 bases remained unmatched. Germline loops: CDR1 MNHEY, CDR2 SMNVEV (reference sequence). CDR3 size: 16 residues. In nucleotides, the CDR3 is TGTGCCAGCAGTTACCGAGGGACTAGCGTTGGCTACGAGCAGTACTTC. The encoded protein is CASSYRGTSVGYEQYF.

As DNA, the CDR3 is TGTGCCAGCAGCGATAGGGCAGGGAGAGGAGGCAATCAGCCCCAGCATTTT. It translates to CASSDRAGRGGNQPQHF. The chain recombines TRBV2 with TRBJ1-5; D perhaps matches TRBD1 (5 bases). Germline CDR1 SNHLY, CDR2 FYNNEI. V lost 6 bases and J lost 2, with 20 bases in between. CDR3 length: 17 residues.

The chain carries TRBV28 and TRBJ2-5, with D uncertain. V lost 2 bases and J 5 bases, leaving 18 bases between the germline ends. CDR1 and CDR2 (germline): MDHEN, SYDVKM. The CDR3 is 16 amino acids. The CDR3 region has the DNA TGTGCCAGCAGTTTAAAGGCCCGTTACCTGGAGGAGACCCAGTACTTC. This sequence encodes CASSLKARYLEETQYF.

CDR3 sequence: CASMPLDSTEAFF. The CDR3 DNA reads as TGTGCCAGCATGCCCCTAGACTCCACTGAAGCTTTCTTT. V and J are TRBV7-2 and TRBJ1-1, with D uncertain. With 7 bases removed from V and 4 bases from J, the gap between germline ends came to 13 bases. CDR3 length equals 13 residues. Looked up from germline, CDR1 is SGHTA and CDR2 is FQGNSA.

This chain uses TRBV7-9 with TRBJ2-3; 11 nucleotides line up with TRBD2. CDR1 is SEHNR, CDR2 FQNEAQ, per germline (reference sequence). The length of the CDR3 is 16 residues. V trimming: 5 bases; J trimming: 5 bases; junction bases outside the gene matches: 9. Written as DNA, the CDR3 is TGTGCCAGCAGCCCGCCGACTAGCGGGAATCAAGATACGCAGTATTTT. This codes for CASSPPTSGNQDTQYF.

The V call is TRBV4-3, the J call TRBJ2-2, with D maybe TRBD2 (6 bases). Trimming stripped 3 bases from V and 0 bases from J, with 11 bases between. The CDR3 runs to 16 residues. Per germline, CDR1 LGHNA and CDR2 YSLEER. CDR3 nucleotides: TGCGCCAGCAGCCAGTTACTAGCAGCGAACACCGGGGAGCTGTTTTTT. It is translated as CASSQLLAANTGELFF.

DNA of the CDR3: TGTGCCAGCAGCCGCTGGCAAGGACCCAGGAACGAGCAGTACTTC. Translated: CASSRWQGPRNEQYF. The J gene is TRBJ2-7, the V gene TRBV7-2, with unresolved D. This CDR3 is 15 amino acids long. Between the trimmed V and J ends, which lost 5 bases and 5 bases, there was a span of 19 bases. The germline V gene has CDR1 SGHTA and CDR2 FQGNSA.

The chain links TRBV27 to TRBJ2-1; D assignment may be TRBD1 or TRBD2 (5 bases each). V gave up 3 bases and J gave up 0 bases, with 9 bases separating them. This CDR3 is built from 15 residues. Germline V CDR1 and CDR2: MNHEY, SMNVEV (reference sequence). Here the CDR3 reads CASSLGVFSYNEQFF. CDR3 nucleotides: TGTGCCAGCAGTTTGGGGGTGTTCTCCTACAATGAGCAGTTCTTC.

The genes are TRBV5-4 and TRBJ1-3; weak D call: TRBD1 (6 bases). V was shortened by 0 bases and J by 4 bases, with 17 bases between the two germline ends. CDR3 length equals 17 residues. CDR1 is SGHNT, CDR2 YYREEE, per germline (reference sequence). The CDR3 region has the DNA TGTGCCAGCAGCTTGGCCGGCAGGGGCCTTAGCGGAAACACCATATATTTT. This encodes CASSLAGRGLSGNTIYF.

The rearrangement links TRBV5-7 to TRBJ1-5; TRBD1 agrees at 9 bases. TRBV5-7 belongs to the ORF category, with a function that is uncertain. The CDR3 spans 15 residues. The V and J ends lost 3 bases and 4 bases, in that order; junction bases with no gene match: 5. The CDR3 coding sequence is TGTGCCAGCAGCTGGGACAGGGAGTATAATCAGCCCCAGCATTTT. Its translation is CASSWDREYNQPQHF.

Concerning this clone: Other DNA sequences in the same sample also yield this CDR3. The chain has TRBV5-1 and TRBJ1-1; 10 bases line up with TRBD1. Germline CDR1 is SGHRS and CDR2 is YFSETQ. The trim removed 2 bases at V and 6 bases at J, leaving 7 bases unmatched. There are 15 residues in the CDR3. The CDR3 loop is CASSFFGQGGPEAFF. As DNA, the CDR3 is TGCGCCAGCAGCTTTTTCGGACAGGGGGGACCTGAAGCTTTCTTT.

The V and J genes are TRBV5-4 and TRBJ2-7, with 7 nucleotides matching TRBD2. This CDR3 is 13 amino acids long. The ends lost 1 base at V and 7 bases at J; junction bases unmatched: 5. Germline CDR1 reads SGHNT; CDR2 reads YYREEE (reference sequence). CDR3 region: CASSLPPGREQYF. The CDR3 DNA follows: TGTGCCAGCAGCTTGCCGCCCGGGAGGGAGCAGTACTTC.

The V gene is TRBV6-1, the J gene TRBJ1-2; no reliable D call. Germline assignment: CDR1 MNHNS and CDR2 SASEGT. Trimming shortened V by 2 bases and J by 0 bases, and 19 bases separated the two germline ends. The CDR3 runs to 18 residues. The CDR3 region is CASSEFVGGELANYGYTF. In DNA form, the CDR3 reads TGTGCCAGCAGTGAATTTGTGGGCGGTGAGTTAGCTAACTATGGCTACACCTTC.

The rearrangement links TRBV2 to TRBJ1-4, with TRBD1 identical over 10 bases. Trimming at V came to 2 bases and at J to 7 bases, leaving 13 bases not matched to a gene. Germline V gives CDR1 SNHLY, CDR2 FYNNEI. The CDR3 covers 18 residues. The DNA for the CDR3 is TGTGCCAGCAGTGAAATAAGAGTACGCGGGACAGGGGTTGAAAAACTGTTTTTT. It translates to CASSEIRVRGTGVEKLFF.

The rearrangement links TRBV18 to TRBJ1-1; D is perhaps TRBD1 (5 bases). The CDR3 extends over 15 amino acids. Germline CDR1 and CDR2: KGHSH and LQKENI. The V and J ends lost 0 bases and 5 bases respectively, with 13 bases between them. The CDR3 spells CASSPPRGGGTEAFF. The CDR3, as DNA: TGTGCCAGCTCACCACCGCGCGGGGGGGGAACTGAAGCTTTCTTT. The variable domain in full, completed from reference TRBV18 and TRBJ1-1, reads NAGVMQNPRHLVRRRGQEARLRCSPMKGHSHVYWYRQLPEEGLKFMVYLQKENIIDESGMPKERFSAEFPKEGPSILRIQQVVRGDSAAYFCASSPPRGGGTEAFFGQGTRLTVV.

This sequence joins TRBV4-1 and TRBJ1-1; the D is unclear. V was pared by 8 bases and J by 1 base, with 20 bases between. Germline V CDR1 and CDR2: MGHRA, YSYEKL. The length of the CDR3 is 16 residues. The CDR3: CASGYSHFGTNTEAFF. In DNA form, the CDR3 reads TGCGCCAGCGGGTACTCCCATTTCGGAACGAACACTGAAGCTTTCTTT.

This chain connects TRBV9 to TRBJ2-7; perhaps TRBD1 as D (5 bases). There are 13 residues in the CDR3. The germline V gene encodes CDR1 SGDLS and CDR2 YYNGEE. The germline V and J ends were trimmed by 3 bases and 3 bases, with 10 bases remaining between them. The CDR3 bases are TGTGCCAGCAGCGCCCCCAGGGACTACGAGCAGTACTTC. Translated: CASSAPRDYEQYF.

V gene TRBV28 combines with J gene TRBJ2-7; D may be TRBD2 (5 bases). V lost 6 bases and J 3 bases, leaving 18 bases between the germline ends. CDR3 length equals 15 residues. Germline CDR1 reads MDHEN; CDR2 reads SYDVKM. The CDR3 here is CASSALEGQVYEQYF. DNA for the CDR3: TGTGCCAGCAGCGCCCTAGAGGGTCAAGTCTACGAGCAGTACTTC.

The rearrangement links TRBV13 to TRBJ2-7, with 10 bases identical to TRBD2. The CDR3 loop spans 16 amino acids. Trimming at V came to 3 bases and at J to 2 bases, leaving 7 bases not matched to a gene. The germline V gene encodes CDR1 PRHDT and CDR2 FYEKMQ (reference sequence). The CDR3 protein is CASSLLAGVRPYEQYF. CDR3 bases: TGTGCCAGCAGCTTGCTAGCGGGAGTAAGACCCTACGAGCAGTACTTC.

This clone has more than one count but fewer than ten. The chain joins TRBV4-1 to TRBJ1-1, with D maybe TRBD1 (5 bases). Trimming took off 1 base at V and 1 base at J, with 10 bases between the two ends. Germline CDR1 and CDR2: MGHRA and YSYEKL. This CDR3 has 15 amino acids. CDR3 region: CASSQAGGGNTEAFF. CDR3 nucleotides: TGCGCCAGCAGCCAAGCGGGGGGAGGGAACACTGAAGCTTTCTTT.

The rearrangement joins TRBV14 to TRBJ2-7; TRBD1 matches 7 bases. The V segment lost 5 bases and the J segment 4 bases; nucleotides outside the gene matches: 11. CDR3 length equals 15 residues. Germline CDR1 SGHDN, CDR2 FVKESK. This CDR3 is CASSSSRDSLYEQYF. The CDR3 DNA follows: TGTGCCAGCAGCTCCAGTCGGGACAGTCTTTACGAGCAGTACTTC.

The genes are TRBV4-1 and TRBJ2-7; the D gene is possibly TRBD2 (6 bases). Trimming removed 5 bases at V and 6 bases at J, with 23 bases between. CDR3 length: 16 amino acids. The germline CDR1 and CDR2 sequences are MGHRA and YSYEKL. The DNA for the CDR3 is TGCGCCAGCAGCGCCCGCCCGGGCAGGGAGGTCGGCGAGCAGTACTTC. It translates to CASSARPGREVGEQYF.

The rearrangement joins TRBV7-2 to TRBJ2-3, with D hard to call. Germline lookup yields CDR1 SGHTA and CDR2 FQGNSA. The CDR3 totals 14 residues. V was cut by 9 bases and J by 0 bases, with 13 bases left in between. The CDR3 reads CASLQRTSTDTQYF. The CDR3 DNA reads as TGTGCCAGTCTACAGCGAACTAGCACAGATACGCAGTATTTT.

The chain links TRBV10-1 to TRBJ2-7; D may be TRBD1 (6 bases). Germline values: CDR1 WNHNN, CDR2 SYGVQD (reference sequence). V gave up 6 bases and J gave up 6 bases, with 18 bases separating them. The CDR3 runs to 14 residues. CDR3 nucleotides: TGCGCCAGCAGCGCGATAGGGGGAGAACGCGAGCAGTACTTC. Protein product: CASSAIGGEREQYF.